This TCR beta chain came from a study of T cell repertoires in cytomegalovirus infection (dated by TCRdb to between 2019 and 2020). In the study overall: Donor HLA type was relevant to the analysis, as public TCR beta signatures indicated carriage of CMV infection together with the matching HLA type. Study-level results and caveats: The ex vivo response was dominated by HLA-C-restricted CMV-specific TCR beta clonotypes, and the single most frequent clonotype in two of eight donors was supplied by these HLA-C-restricted clonotypes. In both this cohort and an independent cohort of several hundred donors, the cumulative frequency of public TCR beta family members distinguished carriers of CMV infection plus the relevant HLA type.

This clonotype showed up many times. Its antigen is currently not known. Base qualities are not at hand, and no much larger clone is one base apart. Sequencing used an Illumina HiSeq 1500. TCRdb reprocessed the public reads (quality trimming at Q25 with fastp, clone calling with MiXCR) and kept in-frame beta chains. One record per CDR3 amino acid sequence lists the most common genes and DNA. The sample table holds 450,000 to 650,000 distinct CDR3 sequences, of which approximately 25% were seen once. The ten largest account for under 15% of the sample. A distance of 14 bases separates the germline ends of V and J, which lose 7 bases and 6 bases respectively. Measured from the cysteine to the phenylalanine, the CDR3 is 13 residues long. Only CDR3 DNA remains: 39 bases, in frame from the first base.

The material sequenced was PBMCs. This receptor was obtained from a human donor in good health (CMV status not recorded). Some clones in this sample may be carry-over from other donors' samples. The rearranged segments are TRBV12-3 or TRBV12-4 and TRBJ2-3; tentative D gene TRBD2, with 5 bases matching. The CDR3 protein is CASTGVVVDTQYF. The base sequence is TGTGCCAGCACCGGGGTGGTAGTTGATACGCAGTATTTT.